In its sample, the clone carrying this T cell receptor (beta chain) was seen once. The antigen is unknown. These data are taken from a study of PD-1 blockade in classical Hodgkin lymphoma. Whole-study context: Once every 2 weeks, patients received intravenous nivolumab at 3 mg/kg. Notes on the study in general: Newly diagnosed patients had diversity similar to the baseline diversity of complete responders. Only CD4+ TCR diversity, not CD8+, had risen significantly by C4D1. Any patient who commenced nivolumab under 1 year after ASCT was excluded.

Clones were sequenced by immunoSEQ multiplex PCR, and TCRdb holds only the in-frame ones, with some missing. Here the sample spans over 20,000 clones, about 71% being singletons. Each patient experienced a relapse that followed autologous stem cell transplantation, and brentuximab vedotin exposure varied. The receptor was derived from a human donor with classical Hodgkin lymphoma. The sample was peripheral blood mononuclear cells (PBMCs), taken at baseline.

CDR3 DNA sequence: TGTGCCAGCAGCTTCAGGGGGCGTGTAGCCAAAAACATTCAGTACTTC. This translates into CASSFRGRVAKNIQYF. The chain combines TRBV7-3 with TRBJ2-4; 8 nucleotides align to TRBD1. V was pared by 3 bases and J by 0 bases, with 4 bases of the junction left unmatched. CDR1 and CDR2 from the germline V gene are SGHTA and FQGTGA. The CDR3 runs 16 residues.